This T cell receptor beta chain was captured in a study of blood T cells in healthy people across ages. The second PCR ran about 6 to 12 cycles with a sample-barcoded 5' primer and J-beta primers. TCRdb recomputed calls from the 5' RACE reads with MiXCR, one row per CDR3 protein. The data hold about 1,800,000 distinct CDR3 sequences, with approximately 30% observed a single time. The length of the CDR3 is 14 residues. The germline CDR1 and CDR2 sequences are LNHNV and YYDKDF (reference sequence). The V gene end was trimmed by 1 base and the J gene end by 7 bases; junction bases not matched to a gene: 3.

The sequenced material came from blood. The rearrangement links TRBV15 to TRBJ1-4, with TRBD1 identical over 7 bases. The clonotype was recovered from a woman under 40 in good health. CDR3 sequence (DNA): TGTGCCACCAGCAGAGGGGGGACAGCTGAAAAACTGTTTTTT. It translates to CATSRGGTAEKLFF.